This TCR beta chain is drawn from a study of blood T cell repertoires in COVID-19. Study at large: The United States, Italy and Spain supplied acute and convalescent COVID-19 samples. Sample material is recorded as cDNA or gDNA derived from T cells, B-cell-depleted T cells, or PBMCs.

In the study's own analysis: Nucleated cell counts were estimated from reference gene primer amplification. The data were produced by immunoSEQ multiplex PCR, yet TCRdb's version contains in-frame clones alone and is incomplete. The V and J calls and clone size were taken over from that table, and D and trimming were inferred from the DNA. The data show around 80,000 clones, roughly four fifths seen once. CDR1 is SGHNT, CDR2 YENEEA, per germline. V lost 4 bases, J lost 0 bases, and 4 bases stayed unmatched. The CDR3 spans 15 residues. This clonotype was sampled from a man older than 75 with acute or convalescent COVID-19. The sequencing input was peripheral blood. The chain joins TRBV11-3 to TRBJ2-7, with TRBD1 matching over 9 bases. This CDR3 reads CASSYGQGHSYEQYF. In DNA form, the CDR3 reads TGTGCCAGCAGCTATGGACAGGGGCACTCCTACGAGCAGTACTTC.